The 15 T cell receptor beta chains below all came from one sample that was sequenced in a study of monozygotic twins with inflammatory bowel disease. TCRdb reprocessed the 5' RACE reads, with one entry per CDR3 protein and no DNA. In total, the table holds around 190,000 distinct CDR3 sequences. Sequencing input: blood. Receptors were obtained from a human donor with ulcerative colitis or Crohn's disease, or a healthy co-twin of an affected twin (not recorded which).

The CDR3 loop reads CASSMDVQREQYF. V usage is TRBV19 and J usage is TRBJ2-7. This CDR3 contains 13 residues. The germline gives CDR1 LNHDA, CDR2 SQIVND (reference sequence).

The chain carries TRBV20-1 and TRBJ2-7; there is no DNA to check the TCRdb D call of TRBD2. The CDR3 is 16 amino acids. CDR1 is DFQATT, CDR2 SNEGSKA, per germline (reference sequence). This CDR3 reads CSARDPGSNQIYEQYF.

CDR3 sequence reads: CASSVMSSGANVLTF. The chain joins TRBV9 to TRBJ2-6. The CDR3 loop spans 15 amino acids. The germline V gene has CDR1 SGDLS and CDR2 YYNGEE.

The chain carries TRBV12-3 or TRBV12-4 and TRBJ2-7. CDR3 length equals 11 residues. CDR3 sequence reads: CASSLYEEQYF.

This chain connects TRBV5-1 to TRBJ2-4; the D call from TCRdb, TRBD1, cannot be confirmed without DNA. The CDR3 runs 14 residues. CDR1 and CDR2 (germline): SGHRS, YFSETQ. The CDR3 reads CASSTPGQGNIQYF.

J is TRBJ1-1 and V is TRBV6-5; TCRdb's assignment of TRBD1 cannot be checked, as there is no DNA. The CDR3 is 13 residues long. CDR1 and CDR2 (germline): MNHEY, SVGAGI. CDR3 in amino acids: CASRGTAALEAFF.

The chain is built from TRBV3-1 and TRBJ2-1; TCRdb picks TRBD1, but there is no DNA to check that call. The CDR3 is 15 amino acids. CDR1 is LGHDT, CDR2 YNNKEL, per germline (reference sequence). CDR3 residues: CASSHRDRSGNEQFF.

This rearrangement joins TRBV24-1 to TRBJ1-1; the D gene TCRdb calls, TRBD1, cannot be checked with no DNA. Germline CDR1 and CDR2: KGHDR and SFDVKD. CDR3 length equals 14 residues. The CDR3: CATSDTGRNTEAFF.

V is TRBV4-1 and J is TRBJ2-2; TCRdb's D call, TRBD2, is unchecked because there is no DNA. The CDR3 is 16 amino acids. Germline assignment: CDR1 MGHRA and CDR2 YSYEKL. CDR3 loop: CASSHGGVTNTGELFF.

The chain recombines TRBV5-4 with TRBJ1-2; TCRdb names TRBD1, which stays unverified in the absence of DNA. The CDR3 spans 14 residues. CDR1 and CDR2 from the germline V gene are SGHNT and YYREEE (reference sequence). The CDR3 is CASSSSWTAYGYTF. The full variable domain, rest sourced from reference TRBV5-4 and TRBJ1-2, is ETGVTQSPTHLIKTRGQQVTLRCSSQSGHNTVSWYQQALGQGPQFIFQYYREEENGRGNFPPRFSGLQFPNYSSELNVNALELDDSALYLCASSSSWTAYGYTFGSGTRLTVV.

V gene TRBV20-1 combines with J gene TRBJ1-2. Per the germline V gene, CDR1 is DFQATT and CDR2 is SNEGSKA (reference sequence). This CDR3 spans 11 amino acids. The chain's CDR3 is CSVSPNYGYTF.

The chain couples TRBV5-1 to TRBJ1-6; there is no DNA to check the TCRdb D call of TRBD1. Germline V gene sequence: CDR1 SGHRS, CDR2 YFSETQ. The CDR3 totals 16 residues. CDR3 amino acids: CASSLGQGAPHSPLHF.

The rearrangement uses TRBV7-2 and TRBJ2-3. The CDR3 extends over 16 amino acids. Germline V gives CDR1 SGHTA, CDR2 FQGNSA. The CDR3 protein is CASSLARADFTDTQYF.

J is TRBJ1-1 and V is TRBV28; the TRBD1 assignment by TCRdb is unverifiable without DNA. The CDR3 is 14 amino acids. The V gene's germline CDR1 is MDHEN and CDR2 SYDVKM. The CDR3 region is CASSNMGLNTEAFF.

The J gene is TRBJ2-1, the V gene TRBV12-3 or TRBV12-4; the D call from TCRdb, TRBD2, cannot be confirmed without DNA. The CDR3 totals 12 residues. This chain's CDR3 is CASSFHSGEQFF.